Following are 2 T cell receptor beta chains from one sample sequenced in a study of graft-versus-host responses after intestinal transplantation. The assay was immunoSEQ multiplex PCR, and TCRdb's table has in-frame clones only and misses some. This table holds over 75,000 clones, approximately 85% found once. The sample here was PBMCs, taken 255 days after intestinal transplant. Receptors originate from a human patient who received an intestinal transplant, so some T cells may come from the graft donor.

The gene calls are TRBV7-2 and TRBJ1-2; TRBD1 might be the D (5 bases). Germline CDR1 reads SGHTA; CDR2 reads FQGNSA. Trimming cost V 5 bases and J 8 bases, with 15 bases left between them. The CDR3 has 13 residues. The CDR3 here is CASSQPQGYGYTF. CDR3 sequence (DNA): TGTGCCAGCAGCCAACCCCAGGGATACGGCTACACCTTC.

This clone turned up a few times. This chain uses TRBV28 with TRBJ1-4; weak D call: TRBD1 (5 bases). CDR1 is MDHEN and CDR2 is SYDVKM in the germline V gene. Trimming pared 3 bases from V and 10 bases from J, leaving 6 bases between. This CDR3 is 11 amino acids long. The CDR3: CASSFGGKLFF. The DNA of the CDR3 is TGTGCCAGCAGTTTCGGGGGAAAACTGTTTTTT.